Listed here is a single TCR beta chain. Its antigen is unknown. The CDR3 is 15 amino acids. Trimming took 6 bases from V and 7 from J, leaving 16 bases between them. CDR1 and CDR2 (germline): MNHNS, SASEGT. This sample was included in a study of cytomegalovirus exposure and HLA in healthy donors. At the level of the study: In an earlier analysis, around 120 million unique TCR beta sequences were found from some 200 million T cells. Among the 398 genotyped donors, 81% were placed in the Caucasian-associated ancestry cluster. Study-wide results and limits: Segments of the TCR beta V type were, in most cases, productive about 90% or about 30% of the time in an earlier analysis. Further analysis, carried out later, found HLA-associated TCR beta chains more clonally expanded than equally common other chains.

PCR involved 60 Vbeta and 13 Jbeta primers. Profiling relied on immunoSEQ multiplex PCR, and the TCRdb table lists in-frame clones only, not all of them. This sample yields approximately 200,000 clones, of which roughly 83% are seen a single time; just over 1.4% belongs to the top ten. Sequencing was carried out using PBMCs. This TCR came from a girl aged 10 to 17 in good health and CMV-seronegative. The chain recombines TRBV6-1 with TRBJ1-6; D is unclear. CDR3 sequence: CASRMPPGRNSPLHF. In nucleotides, the CDR3 is TGTGCCAGCAGGATGCCCCCGGGGAGGAATTCACCCCTCCACTTT.